The next 19 T cell receptor beta chains were all read from a single sample in a study of radiation and T cells in renal cell carcinoma (TCRdb year 2020). Library generation was performed with the immunoSEQ multiplex PCR assay. In its TCRdb copy, this immuneACCESS table keeps in-frame sequences only and misses some clones. Where compared with another copy, unresolved V genes explain less than half of these, and the others have no known cause. Present in this sample are approximately 86,000 clones, approximately 80% of which were seen just once. Roughly 8.8% of the sample belongs to the ten largest clones. The time point label corresponds to: blood 4 weeks post-SBRT, at nephrectomy. Explained via the paper, the treatment or condition label denotes: 15 Gy SBRT to primary tumor, nephrectomy 4 weeks later. Here the sequenced sample was blood, taken from a patient whose treatment included radiotherapy and nephrectomy. The receptors derive from a man aged 45 to 65 with renal cell carcinoma.

CDR3 nucleotides: TGTGCCAGCAACCTTCAGCAATCTGAGCAGTTCTTC. Residues: CASNLQQSEQFF. The rearrangement links TRBV5-4 to TRBJ2-1; D is undetermined. The germline V and J ends were trimmed by 6 bases and 9 bases, with 13 bases remaining between them. The CDR3 has 12 amino acids. In germline, CDR1 is SGHNT, CDR2 YYREEE (reference sequence).

Notes on this clone: This specimen includes other DNA sequences encoding the same CDR3. The CDR3 nucleotides read TGCGCCAGCAGCTTGGAGGGAACAGATACGCAGTATTTT. Protein product: CASSLEGTDTQYF. The chain has TRBV5-1 and TRBJ2-3; D not resolved. V was shortened by 0 bases and J by 3 bases, with 5 bases between the two germline ends. The CDR3 is made up of 13 amino acids. Germline lookup yields CDR1 SGHRS and CDR2 YFSETQ.

V and J are TRBV7-9 and TRBJ1-4; D uncertain. In germline, CDR1 is SEHNR, CDR2 FQNEAQ (reference sequence). Trimming left V 8 bases short and J 0 bases short, with 7 bases between. The CDR3 is 13 amino acids. This chain's CDR3 is CASVPATNEKLFF. The CDR3 DNA sequence: TGTGCCAGCGTTCCAGCAACTAATGAAAAACTGTTTTTT.

The chain recombines TRBV4-3 with TRBJ2-6, with 7 positions matching TRBD1. J lost 7 bases, V lost 4 bases, and 7 bases had no gene match. Germline loops: CDR1 LGHNA, CDR2 YSLEER. CDR3 size: 15 residues. CDR3 nucleotides: TGCGCCAGCAGCCCTGACAGGGCAAATGCCAACGTCCTGACTTTC. This codes for CASSPDRANANVLTF.

The chain carries TRBV7-8 and TRBJ2-7, with D maybe TRBD2 (5 bases). Germline V gives CDR1 SGHVS, CDR2 FQNEAQ. With 2 bases removed from V and 7 bases from J, the gap between germline ends came to 6 bases. The CDR3 covers 11 residues. CDR3 in amino acids: CASSLTSEQYF. DNA of the CDR3: TGTGCCAGCAGCTTAACTAGTGAGCAGTACTTC.

This chain connects TRBV7-9 to TRBJ1-3; D may be TRBD1 (5 bases). V was trimmed by 7 bases and J by 0 bases, leaving 16 bases between them. This CDR3 has 16 amino acids. The V gene's germline CDR1 is SEHNR and CDR2 FQNEAQ (reference sequence). CDR3 sequence: CASNEGPSPSGNTIYF. Here the CDR3 DNA reads TGTGCCAGCAACGAGGGGCCGTCCCCCTCTGGAAACACCATATATTTT.

The chain joins TRBV19 to TRBJ2-7; possibly TRBD2 for D (6 bases). CDR1 is LNHDA, CDR2 SQIVND, per germline (reference sequence). CDR3 size: 15 residues. Trimming stripped 6 bases from V and 3 bases from J, with 18 bases between. This CDR3 is CASSPSVGVGYEQYF. CDR3 nucleotide sequence: TGTGCCAGTAGCCCTAGCGTAGGGGTGGGCTACGAGCAGTACTTC. The complete variable domain, with remaining parts taken from reference TRBV19 and TRBJ2-7, reads DGGITQSPKYLFRKEGQNVTLSCEQNLNHDAMYWYRQDPGQGLRLIYYSQIVNDFQKGDIAEGYSVSREKKESFPLTVTSAQKNPTAFYLCASSPSVGVGYEQYFGPGTRLTVT.

This chain links TRBV10-3 with TRBJ1-5, with D uncertain. Trimming cost V 6 bases and J 5 bases, with 11 bases left between them. CDR1 and CDR2 (germline): ENHRY, SYGVKD. CDR3 length: 13 residues. In DNA form, the CDR3 reads TGTGCCATCAGCAGGCAGGAGGATCAGCCCCAGCATTTT. Protein product: CAISRQEDQPQHF.

The chain joins TRBV5-1 to TRBJ2-3; 11 bases align to TRBD1. V shed 3 bases, J shed 4 bases, and the junction held 7 bases outside the gene matches. The CDR3 loop spans 16 amino acids. Per the germline V gene, CDR1 is SGHRS and CDR2 is YFSETQ. CDR3 sequence (DNA): TGCGCCAGCAGCTCGACCGGGACAGGGGGAGCAGATACGCAGTATTTT. Amino acids: CASSSTGTGGADTQYF.

The rearrangement uses TRBV2 and TRBJ1-5; D possibly corresponds to TRBD1 (6 bases). Trimming removed 7 bases from V and 3 bases from J, with 10 bases in between. CDR1 is SNHLY and CDR2 is FYNNEI in the germline V gene. The CDR3 runs to 13 residues. CDR3 sequence (DNA): TGTGCCAGCAACAGGGTCTTCAATCAGCCCCAGCATTTT. Amino acids: CASNRVFNQPQHF.

J is TRBJ2-1 and V is TRBV5-1, with D possibly TRBD1 on 5 matching bases. The CDR3 consists of 18 residues. V was shortened by 0 bases and J by 0 bases, with 16 bases between the two germline ends. CDR1 is SGHRS and CDR2 is YFSETQ in the germline V gene. CDR3: CASSLGQGGWSSYNEQFF. Here the CDR3 DNA reads TGCGCCAGCAGCTTGGGGCAGGGCGGATGGAGCTCCTACAATGAGCAGTTCTTC.

The rearrangement joins TRBV6-1 to TRBJ2-2; 8 nucleotides line up with TRBD2. The trim removed 6 bases at V and 0 bases at J, leaving 3 bases unmatched. The CDR3 sequence is 15 residues long. From germline, CDR1 is MNHNS and CDR2 SASEGT. The CDR3 bases are TGTGCCAGCAGGAGACTAGCGACGAACACCGGGGAGCTGTTTTTT. Translated: CASRRLATNTGELFF.

The V call is TRBV10-2, the J call TRBJ1-5, with 7 bases that match TRBD1. The CDR3 length is 13 residues. V lost 8 bases to trimming and J lost 1 base; unmatched junction nucleotides: 2. Germline V gene sequence: CDR1 WSHSY, CDR2 SAAADI. CDR3 in amino acids: CASWDRSNQPQHF. The CDR3 DNA sequence: TGCGCCAGCTGGGACAGAAGCAATCAGCCCCAGCATTTT.

The chain employs TRBV28 and TRBJ1-2; D unresolved. Germline lookup yields CDR1 MDHEN and CDR2 SYDVKM. V lost 3 bases and J lost 2, with 10 bases in between. CDR3 length: 14 residues. This chain's CDR3 is CASSLAIHNYGYTF. The CDR3 coding sequence is TGTGCCAGCAGTTTGGCCATCCACAACTATGGCTACACCTTC.

The gene calls are TRBV28 and TRBJ1-1; a possible D gene is TRBD1 (5 bases). This CDR3 is 14 amino acids long. Trimming took 4 bases from V and 8 from J, leaving 17 bases between them. CDR1 and CDR2 (germline): MDHEN, SYDVKM. The CDR3 DNA follows: TGTGCCAGCAGTTCCAGCTGGGGGAACCCCGAAGCTTTCTTT. Its translation is CASSSSWGNPEAFF. The entire variable domain, with the rest obtained from reference TRBV28 and TRBJ1-1, is as follows: DVKVTQSSRYLVKRTGEKVFLECVQDMDHENMFWYRQDPGLGLRLIYFSYDVKMKEKGDIPEGYSVSREKKERFSLILESASTNQTSMYLCASSSSWGNPEAFFGQGTRLTVV.

This clone has only one observation. V usage is TRBV28 and J usage is TRBJ2-7, with 12 bases fitting TRBD2. The CDR3 contains 16 residues. The germline V gene encodes CDR1 MDHEN and CDR2 SYDVKM. J lost 2 bases, V lost 5 bases, and 7 bases had no gene match. The CDR3 loop reads CASSPLLAGGAYEQYF. In DNA, the CDR3 is TGTGCCAGCAGTCCGTTACTAGCGGGAGGAGCCTACGAGCAGTACTTC. Together with reference TRBV28 and TRBJ2-7, the CDR3 gives the full variable domain: DVKVTQSSRYLVKRTGEKVFLECVQDMDHENMFWYRQDPGLGLRLIYFSYDVKMKEKGDIPEGYSVSREKKERFSLILESASTNQTSMYLCASSPLLAGGAYEQYFGPGTRLTVT.

The rearrangement uses TRBV30 and TRBJ1-4; 7 bases line up with TRBD1. Germline V gene sequence: CDR1 GTSNPN, CDR2 SVGIG (reference sequence). Trimming cost V 4 bases and J 0 bases; bases outside gene matches: 2. The CDR3 runs to 14 residues. CDR3 sequence reads: CAWTTGATNEKLFF. CDR3 bases: TGTGCCTGGACTACAGGGGCAACTAATGAAAAACTGTTTTTT.

The V gene is TRBV6-6, the J gene TRBJ2-1; possibly TRBD2 for D (5 bases). The CDR3 totals 12 residues. The V end lost 6 bases, the J end lost 7 bases, and 10 bases lay between the germline ends. Germline V gene data show CDR1 as MNHNY and CDR2 as SVGAGI (reference sequence). The CDR3 spells CASRPSSNEQFF. The CDR3 region has the DNA TGTGCCAGCAGACCTAGCTCGAATGAGCAGTTCTTC.

This chain links TRBV5-1 with TRBJ2-7, with 16 bases identical to TRBD2. Germline trimming cut 4 bases from V and 4 bases from J; bases unmatched to any gene: 5. From germline, CDR1 is SGHRS and CDR2 YFSETQ. The CDR3 totals 16 residues. The CDR3 region is CASSGGTSGGAYEQYF. The CDR3 DNA sequence: TGCGCCAGCAGCGGAGGGACTAGCGGGGGGGCTTACGAGCAGTACTTC.